This T cell receptor beta chain was profiled in a study of identical twins. Trimming took off 1 base at V and 3 bases at J, with 28 bases between the two ends. Germline V gene data show CDR1 as MGHRA and CDR2 as YSYEKL. This CDR3 spans 21 amino acids. Template switching introduced a universal primer site, and the cDNA bore unique molecular identifiers. TCRdb re-called the 5' RACE reads with MiXCR, one entry per CDR3 protein. The sample includes under 900,000 distinct CDR3 sequences, more than 9% of them seen just once. Whole-study findings and limits: For zero-insertion analyses, partial confounding could come from invariant MAIT and iNKT cells.

Many counts were recorded for this clonotype. The antigen is unknown. These records were also assigned to another study, of yellow fever vaccine responses in identical twins.

The clonotype originates from a woman under 30 in good health. The sequencing input was PBMCs. The rearrangement uses TRBV4-1 and TRBJ2-1, with D tentatively TRBD2 (8 bases). The CDR3 loop is CASSQVGVLAVKGGRYNEQFF. Here the CDR3 DNA reads TGCGCCAGCAGCCAAGTTGGGGTACTAGCGGTAAAAGGGGGCCGCTACAATGAGCAGTTCTTC.